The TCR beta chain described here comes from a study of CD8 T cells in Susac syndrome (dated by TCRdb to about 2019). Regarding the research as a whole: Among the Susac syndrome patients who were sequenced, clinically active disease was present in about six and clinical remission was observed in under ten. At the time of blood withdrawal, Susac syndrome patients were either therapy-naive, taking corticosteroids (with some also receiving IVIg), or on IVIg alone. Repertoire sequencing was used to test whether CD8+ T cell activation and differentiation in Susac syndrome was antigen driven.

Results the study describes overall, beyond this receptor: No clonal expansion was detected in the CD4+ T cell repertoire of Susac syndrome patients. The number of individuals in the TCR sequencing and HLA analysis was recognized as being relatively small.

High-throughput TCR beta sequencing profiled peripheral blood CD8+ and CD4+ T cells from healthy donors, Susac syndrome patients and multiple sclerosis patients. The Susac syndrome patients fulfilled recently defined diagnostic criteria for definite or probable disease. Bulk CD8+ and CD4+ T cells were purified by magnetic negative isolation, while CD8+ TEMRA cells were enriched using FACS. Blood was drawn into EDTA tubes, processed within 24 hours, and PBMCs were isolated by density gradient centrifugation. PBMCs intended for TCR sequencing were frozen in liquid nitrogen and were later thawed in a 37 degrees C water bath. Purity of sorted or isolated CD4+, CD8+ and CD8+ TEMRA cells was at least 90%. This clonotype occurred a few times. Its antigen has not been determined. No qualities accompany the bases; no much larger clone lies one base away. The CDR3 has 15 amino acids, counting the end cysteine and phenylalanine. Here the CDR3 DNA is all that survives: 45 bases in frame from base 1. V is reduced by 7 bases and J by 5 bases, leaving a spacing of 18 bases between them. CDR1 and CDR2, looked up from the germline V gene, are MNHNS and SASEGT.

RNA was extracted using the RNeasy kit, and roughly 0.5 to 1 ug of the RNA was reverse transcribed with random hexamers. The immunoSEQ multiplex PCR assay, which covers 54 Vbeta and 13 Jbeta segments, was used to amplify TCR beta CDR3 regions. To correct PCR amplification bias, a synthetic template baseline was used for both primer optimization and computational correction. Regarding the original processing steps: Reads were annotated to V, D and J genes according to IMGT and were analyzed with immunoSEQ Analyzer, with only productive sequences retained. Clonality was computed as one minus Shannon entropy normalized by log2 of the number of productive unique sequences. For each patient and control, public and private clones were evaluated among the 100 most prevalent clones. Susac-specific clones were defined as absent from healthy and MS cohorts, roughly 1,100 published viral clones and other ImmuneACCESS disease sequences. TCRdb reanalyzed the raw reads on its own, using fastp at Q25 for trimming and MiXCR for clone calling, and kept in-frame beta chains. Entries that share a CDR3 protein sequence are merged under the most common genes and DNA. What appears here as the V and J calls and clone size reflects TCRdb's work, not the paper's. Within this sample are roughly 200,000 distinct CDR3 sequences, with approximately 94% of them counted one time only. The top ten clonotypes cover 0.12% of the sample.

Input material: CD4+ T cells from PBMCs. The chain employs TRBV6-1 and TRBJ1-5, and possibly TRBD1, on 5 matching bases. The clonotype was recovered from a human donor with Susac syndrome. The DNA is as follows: TGTGCCAGCACCCCCCGAGGGGCAGGAGATCAGCCCCAGCATTTT. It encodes CASTPRGAGDQPQHF.